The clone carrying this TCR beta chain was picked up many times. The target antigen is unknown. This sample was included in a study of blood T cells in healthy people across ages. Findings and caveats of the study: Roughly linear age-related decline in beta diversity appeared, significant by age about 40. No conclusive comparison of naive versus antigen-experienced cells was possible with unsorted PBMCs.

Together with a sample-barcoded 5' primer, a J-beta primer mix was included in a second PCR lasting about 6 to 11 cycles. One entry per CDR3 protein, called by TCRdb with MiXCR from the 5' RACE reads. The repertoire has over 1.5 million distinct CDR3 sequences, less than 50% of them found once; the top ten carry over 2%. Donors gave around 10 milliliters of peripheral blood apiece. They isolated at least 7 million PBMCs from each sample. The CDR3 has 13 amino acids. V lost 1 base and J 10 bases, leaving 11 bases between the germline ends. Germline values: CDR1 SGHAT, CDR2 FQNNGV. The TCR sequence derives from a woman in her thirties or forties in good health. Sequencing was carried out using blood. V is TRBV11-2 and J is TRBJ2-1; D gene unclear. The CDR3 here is CASSLAVTNEQFF. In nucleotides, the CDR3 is TGTGCCAGCAGCTTAGCTGTTACAAACGAGCAGTTCTTC.